Each of the 31 T cell receptor beta chains below was sequenced from the same sample in a study of regulatory T cells in long-lasting Graves disease. Time point in this sample: newly diagnosed GD, antithyroid drugs for less than 3 months. Extracted PBMC RNA gave rise to the TCR library. The TCR beta library used iRepertoire HTBI primers with Arm-PCR amplification of CDR3. TCRdb itself ran the multiplex PCR reads through MiXCR, one entry per CDR3 protein. The sample records 400,000 to 650,000 distinct CDR3 sequences, roughly 15% being singletons. These data also formed part of another study, on T cells in Graves' hyperthyroidism and ophthalmopathy.

The specimen comprised peripheral blood mononuclear cells (PBMCs), sampled at new diagnosis, from a patient treated with antithyroid drugs. The receptor source for this set is a woman aged 35-60 years with Graves disease.

This chain uses TRBV10-1 with TRBJ2-2; D is uncertain. V lost 8 bases and J lost 0, with 10 bases in between. The CDR3 has 14 amino acids. The germline gives CDR1 WNHNN, CDR2 SYGVQD (reference sequence). CDR3 DNA sequence: TGCGCCAGCGGGGAAACGGCGAACACCGGGGAGCTGTTTTTT. Translation: CASGETANTGELFF.

V usage is TRBV6-1 and J usage is TRBJ2-7; 8 bases agree with TRBD2. Looked up from germline, CDR1 is MNHNS and CDR2 is SASEGT. This CDR3 region has 16 residues. Trimming at V came to 6 bases and at J to 1 base, leaving 11 bases not matched to a gene. CDR3 coding DNA: TGTGCCAGCAGAGCACTTACCGGGACTAGTTCCTACGAGCAGTACTTC. This sequence encodes CASRALTGTSSYEQYF.

In this sample, this clonotype turned up many times. J is TRBJ2-1 and V is TRBV2; no firm D call. The germline gives CDR1 SNHLY, CDR2 FYNNEI. This CDR3 has 11 residues. Trimming shortened V by 4 bases and J by 7 bases, and 5 bases separated the two germline ends. The CDR3 DNA reads TGTGCCAGCAGTGGCTTGAATGAGCAGTTCTTC. Translation: CASSGLNEQFF.

CDR3 coding DNA: TGTGCCAGCTCAACGACAGCCAGCTCTGGAAACACCATATATTTT. Translating gives CASSTTASSGNTIYF. V usage is TRBV18 and J usage is TRBJ1-3; possibly TRBD1 for D (5 bases). Germline values: CDR1 KGHSH, CDR2 LQKENI. This CDR3 is 15 amino acids long. The V end lost 5 bases, the J end lost 0 bases, and 11 bases lay between the germline ends. Looking up the rest from reference TRBV18 and TRBJ1-3 gives the full variable domain: NAGVMQNPRHLVRRRGQEARLRCSPMKGHSHVYWYRQLPEEGLKFMVYLQKENIIDESGMPKERFSAEFPKEGPSILRIQQVVRGDSAAYFCASSTTASSGNTIYFGEGSWLTVV.

V is TRBV19 and J is TRBJ2-1; possible D gene TRBD1, 6 bases. The V gene's germline CDR1 is LNHDA and CDR2 SQIVND (reference sequence). The CDR3 is made up of 13 amino acids. V lost 4 bases, J lost 5 bases, and 9 bases lay in between. This chain's CDR3 is CASSRSGDNEQFF. The CDR3 DNA is TGTGCCAGTAGTAGGTCAGGGGACAATGAGCAGTTCTTC.

This clonotype has a count of ten or more. The chain recombines TRBV6-5 with TRBJ2-5, with D perhaps TRBD1 or TRBD2 (5 bases each). The CDR3 length is 17 residues. Germline lookup yields CDR1 MNHEY and CDR2 SVGAGI. Trimming removed 2 bases from V and 0 bases from J, with 16 bases in between. The CDR3 DNA follows: TGTGCCAGCAGTTACACGCGCCCCACGGGGCACCAAGAGACCCAGTACTTC. Translated, it gives CASSYTRPTGHQETQYF.

This clonotype came up many times. The chain joins TRBV2 to TRBJ1-1; no reliable D call. Germline V gene lookup returns CDR1 SNHLY and CDR2 FYNNEI. V lost 5 bases, J lost 1 base, and 11 bases lay in between. The CDR3 sequence is 14 residues long. CDR3 DNA: TGTGCCAGCAGTTCGACACGGGGGAACACTGAAGCTTTCTTT. This gives the protein CASSSTRGNTEAFF.

The chain employs TRBV5-1 and TRBJ2-5, with D hard to call. Germline CDR1 SGHRS, CDR2 YFSETQ. The CDR3 loop spans 14 amino acids. V was trimmed by 2 bases and J by 0 bases, leaving 8 bases between them. CDR3 loop: CASSFLRDQETQYF. CDR3 DNA sequence: TGCGCCAGCAGCTTTCTCAGAGACCAAGAGACCCAGTACTTC.

This clonotype was detected many times. This rearrangement joins TRBV20-1 to TRBJ1-5; a possible D gene is TRBD1 (6 bases). The CDR3 is 16 residues long. The V end lost 4 bases, the J end lost 1 base, and 17 bases lay between the germline ends. CDR1 is DFQATT and CDR2 is SNEGSKA in the germline V gene (reference sequence). The CDR3 sequence: CSAIETGLVSNQPQHF. In nucleotides, the CDR3 is TGCAGTGCTATAGAAACAGGGCTGGTGAGCAATCAGCCCCAGCATTTT.

There are many counts of this clonotype. The chain is built from TRBV10-3 and TRBJ1-1; 8 bases are a match to TRBD1. J was trimmed by 6 bases and V by 11 bases; bases with no gene match: 11. The CDR3 runs 13 residues. Germline V gene lookup returns CDR1 ENHRY and CDR2 SYGVKD. DNA for the CDR3: TGTGCCTCAGTGGACAGGGAGGTCCCTGAAGCTTTCTTT. This gives the protein CASVDREVPEAFF.

This clonotype was detected ten times or more. The J gene is TRBJ2-1, the V gene TRBV3-1; 9 nucleotides line up with TRBD1. Germline V CDR1 and CDR2: LGHDT, YNNKEL (reference sequence). This CDR3 has 19 residues. Trimming cost V 5 bases and J 1 base; bases outside gene matches: 15. The CDR3 region is CASSDRDREWGISYNEQFF. CDR3 DNA: TGTGCCAGCAGCGACCGGGACAGGGAGTGGGGTATTTCCTACAATGAGCAGTTCTTC.

There are many counts of this clonotype. This sequence joins TRBV6-5 and TRBJ1-1; no clear D. Germline values: CDR1 MNHEY, CDR2 SVGAGI. Trimming took 0 bases from V and 8 from J, leaving 16 bases between them. There are 15 residues in the CDR3. CDR3 nucleotide sequence: TGTGCCAGCAGTTACTCGATAGGCCGGACTAACGAAGCTTTCTTT. It specifies CASSYSIGRTNEAFF.

This clonotype was observed a handful of times. The chain is built from TRBV9 and TRBJ2-3; tentatively, D is TRBD1 (7 bases). This CDR3 contains 15 residues. Trimming left V 6 bases short and J 0 bases short, with 14 bases between. Germline CDR1 is SGDLS and CDR2 is YYNGEE. CDR3 DNA: TGTGCCAGCACTCGGAGGGACAGCAGCACAGATACGCAGTATTTT. Its protein is CASTRRDSSTDTQYF. Supplemented by reference TRBV9 and TRBJ2-3, the full variable domain reads DSGVTQTPKHLITATGQRVTLRCSPRSGDLSVYWYQQSLDQGLQFLIQYYNGEERAKGNILERFSAQQFPDLHSELNLSSLELGDSALYFCASTRRDSSTDTQYFGPGTRLTVL.

This clonotype has just a few counts. A read error may be the cause here, since a much bigger clone is one base away. The chain has TRBV6-2 or TRBV6-3 and TRBJ2-3; D unresolved. The CDR3 totals 11 residues. V was trimmed by 4 bases and J by 6 bases, leaving 5 bases between them. CDR1 and CDR2 (germline): MNHEY, SVGEGT. For the CDR3, the DNA is TGTGCCAGCAGTTTCATGGATACGCAGTATTTT. It encodes CASSFMDTQYF.

This clonotype was detected ten times or more. The chain combines TRBV3-1 with TRBJ1-5; D uncertain. Trimming took off 2 bases at V and 0 bases at J, with 8 bases between the two ends. This CDR3 contains 15 residues. The germline V gene encodes CDR1 LGHDT and CDR2 YNNKEL (reference sequence). DNA for the CDR3: TGTGCCAGCAGCCAAAGTTCGCTTAGCAATCAGCCCCAGCATTTT. As protein: CASSQSSLSNQPQHF.

Concerning this clonotype itself: A clone one base away is much larger, so this may be a read error. This chain joins TRBV12-3 or TRBV12-4 and TRBJ2-3; D is ambiguous. The CDR3 loop spans 15 amino acids. CDR3 sequence (DNA): TGTGTCAGCAGGACGACTCCTGCGGGCACAGATACGCAGTATTTT. The encoded protein is CVSRTTPAGTDTQYF.

This sequence joins TRBV5-1 and TRBJ2-7; TRBD1 aligns across 10 bases. The V gene end was trimmed by 4 bases and the J gene end by 4 bases; junction bases not matched to a gene: 8. This CDR3 is 15 amino acids long. Germline V gene lookup returns CDR1 SGHRS and CDR2 YFSETQ. CDR3 DNA: TGCGCCAGCAGCCGCCAGACAGGGGGCGATTACGAGCAGTACTTC. Translating gives CASSRQTGGDYEQYF.

This clonotype showed up many times. This sequence joins TRBV6-5 and TRBJ2-5; D not certain. There are 14 residues in the CDR3. V was shortened by 0 bases and J by 5 bases, with 10 bases between the two germline ends. The V gene's germline CDR1 is MNHEY and CDR2 SVGAGI. The CDR3: CASSYSSPPETQYF. The CDR3 DNA reads TGTGCCAGCAGTTACTCTTCTCCCCCCGAGACCCAGTACTTC.

As concerns this clonotype: This may be a read error: a much more frequent sequence differs by one nucleotide. The rearrangement uses TRBV27 and TRBJ2-1; D is perhaps TRBD1 or TRBD2 (5 bases each). Trimming shortened V by 5 bases and J by 10 bases, and 18 bases separated the two germline ends. Germline V lookup: CDR1 MNHEY, CDR2 SMNVEV (reference sequence). This CDR3 contains 14 residues. CDR3 coding DNA: TGTGCCAGCAGTACCCAAGTTGGGACCTACGAGCAGTTCTTC. Protein sequence: CASSTQVGTYEQFF.

This clonotype has a handful of counts. The chain couples TRBV7-9 to TRBJ2-7, with TRBD2 matching 9 bases. Trimming took 6 bases from V and 0 from J; bases not matched to a gene: 6. The germline V gene encodes CDR1 SEHNR and CDR2 FQNEAQ (reference sequence). This CDR3 has 15 amino acids. The DNA for the CDR3 is TGTGCCAGCAGATATAGCGGGGGTACCTCCTACGAGCAGTACTTC. This gives the protein CASRYSGGTSYEQYF. Variable domain in full (rest from reference TRBV7-9 and TRBJ2-7): DTGVSQNPRHKITKRGQNVTFRCDPISEHNRLYWYRQTLGQGPEFLTYFQNEAQLEKSRLLSDRFSAERPKGSFSTLEIQRTEQGDSAMYLCASRYSGGTSYEQYFGPGTRLTVT.

The chain has TRBV19 and TRBJ1-5; no definite D call. V was trimmed by 3 bases and J by 2 bases, leaving 14 bases between them. The CDR3 consists of 16 residues. Germline V lookup: CDR1 LNHDA, CDR2 SQIVND (reference sequence). The CDR3 protein is CASSIFGGQGNQPQHF. DNA of the CDR3: TGTGCCAGTAGTATCTTCGGCGGCCAGGGCAATCAGCCCCAGCATTTT.

This clonotype was seen only a few times. This chain uses TRBV5-1 with TRBJ1-3; 9 nucleotides align to TRBD1. Germline CDR1 reads SGHRS; CDR2 reads YFSETQ. J gave up 4 bases and V 4 bases, and 6 bases lay outside the gene matches. CDR3 length: 15 residues. The CDR3: CASSRDRGFGNTIYF. The CDR3 DNA reads as TGCGCCAGCAGCCGTGACAGGGGGTTCGGAAACACCATATATTTT. Based on the CDR3 plus reference TRBV5-1 and TRBJ1-3, the full variable domain is KAGVTQTPRYLIKTRGQQVTLSCSPISGHRSVSWYQQTPGQGLQFLFEYFSETQRNKGNFPGRFSGRQFSNSRSEMNVSTLELGDSALYLCASSRDRGFGNTIYFGEGSWLTVV.

This clonotype appeared a few times. CDR3 sequence reads: CASTNRQGAYNEQFF. The CDR3 DNA reads as TGTGCCAGCACCAACCGACAGGGGGCTTACAATGAGCAGTTCTTC. The J gene is TRBJ2-1, the V gene TRBV27; TRBD1 agrees at 10 bases. The CDR3 is made up of 15 amino acids. CDR1 and CDR2 (germline): MNHEY, SMNVEV (reference sequence). V lost 7 bases to trimming and J lost 4 bases; unmatched junction nucleotides: 7.

This clonotype was seen many times. The chain couples TRBV11-2 to TRBJ1-1, with D uncertain. Germline-derived CDR1 and CDR2 are SGHAT and FQNNGV. The CDR3 loop spans 14 amino acids. The V gene lost 4 bases and the J gene lost 0 bases, with 9 bases spanning the gap. This CDR3 is CASSSRIVNTEAFF. The CDR3, as DNA: TGTGCCAGCAGCTCCCGAATAGTGAACACTGAAGCTTTCTTT.

This clonotype showed up just a few times. CDR3 DNA: TGTGCCAGCTCACCACTCAGTGGCGGGACAGGTTATGGCTACACCTTC. It is translated as CASSPLSGGTGYGYTF. This chain uses TRBV18 with TRBJ1-2; 8 bases align to TRBD1. With V trimmed by 1 base and J by 5 bases, 9 bases remained unmatched. Germline-derived CDR1 and CDR2 are KGHSH and LQKENI. This CDR3 region has 16 residues.

The chain combines TRBV13 with TRBJ2-7, with D unclear. The germline CDR1 and CDR2 sequences are PRHDT and FYEKMQ (reference sequence). V shed 5 bases and J shed 5 bases, with 10 bases lying between them. The CDR3 has 12 amino acids. For the CDR3, the DNA is TGTGCCAGCAGCCCTAACCGGCACGAGCAGTACTTC. Translated, it gives CASSPNRHEQYF.

Many counts were recorded for this clonotype. The gene calls are TRBV18 and TRBJ2-3; tentative D call: TRBD2 (5 bases). V shed 6 bases and J shed 6 bases, with 16 bases lying between them. Germline CDR1 and CDR2: KGHSH and LQKENI. The CDR3 totals 14 residues. The CDR3 coding sequence is TGTGCCAGCTCCCCAGCAGGAGGCAGGGATACGCAGTATTTT. Its protein is CASSPAGGRDTQYF. The full variable domain, with the rest looked up from reference TRBV18 and TRBJ2-3, is NAGVMQNPRHLVRRRGQEARLRCSPMKGHSHVYWYRQLPEEGLKFMVYLQKENIIDESGMPKERFSAEFPKEGPSILRIQQVVRGDSAAYFCASSPAGGRDTQYFGPGTRLTVL.

This clonotype has only a few counts. DNA for the CDR3: TGTGCCAGTAGTAACAAGCCCGCCAGCTCCTACGAGCAGTACTTC. It codes for CASSNKPASSYEQYF. The chain has TRBV19 and TRBJ2-7; D gene unclear. The CDR3 totals 15 residues. Trimming removed 4 bases from V and 0 bases from J, with 13 bases in between. From germline, CDR1 is LNHDA and CDR2 SQIVND (reference sequence).

This clonotype appeared many times. CDR3 in DNA: TGTGCCAGCACCGGAGGGACAGCCCATCAGCCCCAGCATTTT. It specifies CASTGGTAHQPQHF. This chain joins TRBV2 and TRBJ1-5, with 7 bases aligning to TRBD1. Germline assignment: CDR1 SNHLY and CDR2 FYNNEI. The trim removed 7 bases at V and 5 bases at J, leaving 8 bases unmatched. The CDR3 consists of 14 residues. Full variable domain (outside the CDR3, taken from reference TRBV2 and TRBJ1-5): EPEVTQTPSHQVTQMGQEVILRCVPISNHLYFYWYRQILGQKVEFLVSFYNNEISEKSEIFDDQFSVERPDGSNFTLKIRSTKLEDSAMYFCASTGGTAHQPQHFGDGTRLSIL.

This clonotype occurred many times. This sequence joins TRBV2 and TRBJ1-1; the D is unclear. The CDR3 loop spans 15 amino acids. Germline-derived CDR1 and CDR2 are SNHLY and FYNNEI. The V gene lost 4 bases and the J gene lost 4 bases, with 16 bases spanning the gap. In nucleotides, the CDR3 is TGTGCCAGCAGTGTAACATTCCGGAGTACCACTGAAGCTTTCTTT. Its protein product is CASSVTFRSTTEAFF. The variable domain in full, completed from reference TRBV2 and TRBJ1-1, reads EPEVTQTPSHQVTQMGQEVILRCVPISNHLYFYWYRQILGQKVEFLVSFYNNEISEKSEIFDDQFSVERPDGSNFTLKIRSTKLEDSAMYFCASSVTFRSTTEAFFGQGTRLTVV.

V gene TRBV2 combines with J gene TRBJ2-3; 11 nucleotides match TRBD2. Germline CDR1 and CDR2: SNHLY and FYNNEI. J lost 0 bases, V lost 9 bases, and 23 bases had no gene match. This CDR3 has 21 residues. The CDR3 DNA sequence: TGTGCCAGGACCGCTGGGGGTTTGGCTAGCGGGGGGTCGTCTAGCACAGATACGCAGTATTTT. The encoded protein is CARTAGGLASGGSSSTDTQYF.